The rows below give T cell receptor beta chains drawn from one sample of a study of T cell repertoires in cytomegalovirus infection. TCRdb itself ran the reads through MiXCR, one entry per CDR3 protein. The data hold some 220,000 distinct CDR3 sequences, with about 5.9% observed a single time. Sequenced sample: PBMCs. These receptors originate from a human donor in good health (CMV status not recorded). Some clones in this sample may be carry-over from other donors' samples. The CDR3 runs from the conserved cysteine through the conserved F or W. The order of the fields is CDR3 protein, CDR3 DNA, V gene, D gene, clone size, J gene. A D gene is named only where the DNA matches it firmly. Clone size is given as once, few, many, or a class for an expanded clone.

cdr3_aa: CASSLLGGGEQYF
cdr3_nt: TGTGCCAGCAGCCTGCTAGGAGGGGGCGAGCAGTACTTC
v_call: TRBV12-3/TRBV12-4
d_call: .
clone_size: many
j_call: TRBJ2-7

cdr3_aa: CASGKLAGVGTQYF
cdr3_nt: TGTGCCAGCGGCAAACTAGCGGGGGTTGGCACGCAGTATTTT
v_call: TRBV6-2/TRBV6-3
d_call: TRBD2
clone_size: many
j_call: TRBJ2-3

cdr3_aa: CAITDSGANYGYTF
cdr3_nt: TGTGCCATCACCGATTCGGGGGCCAACTATGGCTACACCTTC
v_call: TRBV10-3
d_call: .
clone_size: few
j_call: TRBJ1-2

cdr3_aa: CASSQEGARYNSPLHF
cdr3_nt: TGCGCCAGCAGCCAAGAAGGGGCAAGATATAATTCACCCCTCCACTTT
v_call: TRBV4-1
d_call: .
clone_size: many
j_call: TRBJ1-6

cdr3_aa: CAVGVGGLSSYNEQFF
cdr3_nt: TGTGCCGTGGGGGTTGGTGGGCTCAGCTCCTACAATGAGCAGTTCTTC
v_call: TRBV12-3/TRBV12-4
d_call: .
clone_size: many
j_call: TRBJ2-1

cdr3_aa: CASSPRRSTEAFF
cdr3_nt: TGTGCCAGCAGCCCTCGGAGGTCCACTGAAGCTTTCTTT
v_call: TRBV7-2
d_call: .
clone_size: many
j_call: TRBJ1-1

cdr3_aa: CASSPRFAGELFF
cdr3_nt: TGTGCCAGCAGCCCCCGGTTTGCCGGGGAGCTGTTTTTT
v_call: TRBV11-3
d_call: .
clone_size: many
j_call: TRBJ2-2

cdr3_aa: CASSLTGGSETQYF
cdr3_nt: TGCGCCAGCAGCCTAACGGGGGGCTCGGAGACCCAGTACTTC
v_call: TRBV5-1
d_call: .
clone_size: many
j_call: TRBJ2-5

cdr3_aa: CSASAPGSTGELFF
cdr3_nt: TGCAGTGCTAGTGCTCCGGGAAGCACCGGGGAGCTGTTTTTT
v_call: TRBV20-1
d_call: .
clone_size: many
j_call: TRBJ2-2

cdr3_aa: CASSYSAGSDTGELFF
cdr3_nt: TGTGCCAGCAGTTACTCGGCCGGCTCTGACACCGGGGAGCTGTTTTTT
v_call: TRBV6-5
d_call: .
clone_size: few
j_call: TRBJ2-2